Described below is a single T cell receptor beta chain sequence and its context. This sample is drawn from a study of blood T cell repertoires in COVID-19. Study-level information: Some COVID-19 samples were acute and others convalescent; all came from the United States, Italy and Spain. The cDNA or gDNA used as material had been derived from T cells, B-cell-depleted T cells, or PBMCs.

Authors' processing steps: Cell counts per sample came from amplifying reference gene primers. Sequenced by immunoSEQ multiplex PCR; TCRdb stores in-frame clones only, minus some. V and J calls and clone size follow that table, whereas D and trimming were derived from the DNA. The sample yields 100,000 or so clones, 84% seen once. V dropped 6 bases and J dropped 4; count of bases not matched to a gene: 5. The CDR3 sequence is 13 residues long. The germline V gene has CDR1 MNHEY and CDR2 SVGAGI. The rearrangement joins TRBV6-5 to TRBJ1-2; 7 positions agree with TRBD1. Material for sequencing was peripheral blood. The TCR originated in a human donor in a cohort sampled during active COVID-19. CDR3 in DNA: TGTGCCAGCAGACGACAGGGAGGCTATGGCTACACCTTC. It codes for CASRRQGGYGYTF.